This entry concerns a single T cell receptor beta chain. This entry belongs to a study of PD-L1 blockade in urothelial cancer. At the level of the study: Male sex and bladder-origin urothelial cancer characterized about 90% of the roughly 30 patients. Each blood sample yielded a median of about 150,000 T cells.

Data came from immunoSEQ multiplex PCR; TCRdb stores just in-frame clones and leaves some out. The data contain approximately 71,000 clones, about 89% of them seen just once; the ten biggest clones take up less than 3.5%. The CDR3 has 17 amino acids. Trimming pared 0 bases from V and 3 bases from J, leaving 15 bases between. Germline lookup yields CDR1 ENHRY and CDR2 SYGVKD. Urothelial carcinoma, locally advanced or metastatic, affected the patients. V usage is TRBV10-3 and J usage is TRBJ1-3; maybe TRBD1 (5 bases). This material consisted of PBMCs, taken around atezolizumab (anti-PD-L1) treatment. The TCR sequence derives from a man in his 60s with urothelial cancer. The CDR3 spells CAISESLPGGSGNTIYF. The CDR3 DNA reads as TGTGCCATCAGTGAGTCGCTTCCCGGGGGGAGTGGAAACACCATATATTTT.